Each of the 3 T cell receptor beta chains below was sequenced from the same sample in a study of cytomegalovirus exposure and HLA in healthy donors. The PCR used 60 Vbeta and 13 Jbeta primers. TCRdb's table, derived via immunoSEQ multiplex PCR, lists solely in-frame clones and lacks some. The table shows about 73,000 clones, with 75% occurring only once. Source material: PBMCs. The receptors shown here come from a man aged 70 or older in good health and CMV-seronegative.

The chain combines TRBV13 with TRBJ2-3; 8 bases match TRBD1. CDR1 and CDR2 (germline): PRHDT, FYEKMQ (reference sequence). V shed 2 bases, J shed 9 bases, and the junction held 10 bases outside the gene matches. The CDR3 extends over 15 amino acids. The CDR3 DNA reads as TGTGCCAGCAGCTTAAGGTCAGGGGGCCCTGGGACGCAGTATTTT. Translated: CASSLRSGGPGTQYF.

The V call is TRBV5-1, the J call TRBJ1-1; D might be TRBD1 (5 bases). Trimming stripped 0 bases from V and 2 bases from J, with 11 bases between. CDR1 SGHRS and CDR2 YFSETQ come from the germline V gene. The length of the CDR3 is 15 residues. This CDR3 is CASSLGHGQNTEAFF. CDR3 in DNA: TGCGCCAGCAGCTTGGGGCACGGACAAAACACTGAAGCTTTCTTT. Full variable domain (rest looked up from reference TRBV5-1 and TRBJ1-1): KAGVTQTPRYLIKTRGQQVTLSCSPISGHRSVSWYQQTPGQGLQFLFEYFSETQRNKGNFPGRFSGRQFSNSRSEMNVSTLELGDSALYLCASSLGHGQNTEAFFGQGTRLTVV.

The chain combines TRBV14 with TRBJ2-3; no clear D gene. The CDR3 runs 14 residues. The V gene's germline CDR1 is SGHDN and CDR2 FVKESK. Trimming pared 0 bases from V and 0 bases from J, leaving 4 bases between. CDR3 protein: CASSQDTSTDTQYF. CDR3 nucleotide sequence: TGTGCCAGCAGCCAAGACACTAGCACAGATACGCAGTATTTT.